This TCR beta chain was retrieved from a study of T-cell reconstitution after alpha-beta-depleted transplantation in children. Using unique molecular identifiers, the investigators prepared the TCRbeta library. TCRdb used MiXCR to reprocess the PCR reads, holding one entry per CDR3 protein. The sample shows 70,000 to 95,000 distinct CDR3 sequences, less than 15% of them seen only once. The CDR3 is 16 amino acids. V trimming: 3 bases; J trimming: 8 bases; junction bases outside the gene matches: 12. The germline V gene encodes CDR1 LGHNA and CDR2 YNFKEQ. This clonotype was found many times. The sequence was collected from a human donor who donated a stem cell graft to a child with inherited bone marrow failure. The starting material was PBMCs from the stem cell graft donor, obtained from the stem cell graft. V gene TRBV4-2 combines with J gene TRBJ2-4, with 8 bases that match TRBD2. The CDR3 is CASSQGPGLEGYIQYF. CDR3 coding DNA: TGTGCCAGCAGCCAGGGGCCGGGACTAGAGGGGTACATTCAGTACTTC.